The entry below gives a single T cell receptor (beta chain) sequence along with its context. The antigen is unknown. Measured with immunoSEQ multiplex PCR; TCRdb has only the in-frame clones, and not every one. The sample carries approximately 180,000 clones, around 88% recorded once. The data derive from a study of T cell responses to AZD1222 COVID-19 vaccine. Study-level results: Distributed over spike, vaccine-associated CD4 TCRs predominated at 160-218 and 743-854. Donor demographics were predominantly white British with a female majority; clonal diversity may be underestimated. The study reported that nearly half of spike-specific TCRs target unmutated variant regions. Recipients of AZD1222 seropositive at baseline numbered only 6 or 7.

The V gene end was trimmed by 7 bases and the J gene end by 9 bases; junction bases not matched to a gene: 8. The germline V gene has CDR1 LNHDA and CDR2 SQIVND (reference sequence). This CDR3 spans 13 amino acids. The genes are TRBV19 and TRBJ1-2, with 10 nucleotides matching TRBD1. The receptor comes from an adult in good health. Sequencing was performed on peripheral blood, taken on day 0 of AZD1222 vaccination. This CDR3 is CASTAGDRGSYTF. CDR3 coding DNA: TGTGCCAGTACCGCGGGGGACAGGGGCAGCTACACCTTC.